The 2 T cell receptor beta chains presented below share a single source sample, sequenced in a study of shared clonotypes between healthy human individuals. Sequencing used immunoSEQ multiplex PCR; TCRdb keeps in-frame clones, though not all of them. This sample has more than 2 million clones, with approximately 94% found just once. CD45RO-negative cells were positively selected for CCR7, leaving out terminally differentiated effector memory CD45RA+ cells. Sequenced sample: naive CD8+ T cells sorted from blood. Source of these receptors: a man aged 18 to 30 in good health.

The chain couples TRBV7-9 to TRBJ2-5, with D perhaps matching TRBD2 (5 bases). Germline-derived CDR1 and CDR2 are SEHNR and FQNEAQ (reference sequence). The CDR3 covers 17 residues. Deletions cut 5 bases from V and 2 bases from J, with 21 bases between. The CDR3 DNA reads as TGTGCCAGCAGCGAAGGGTTACTAGGACTGCCTCAAGAGACCCAGTACTTC. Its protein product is CASSEGLLGLPQETQYF.

CDR3 sequence reads: CASSDPGQVPVGLNTEAFF. CDR3 coding DNA: TGTGCCAGCAGCGACCCGGGACAGGTGCCGGTCGGGCTAAACACTGAAGCTTTCTTT. The J gene is TRBJ1-1, the V gene TRBV9, with TRBD1 identical over 8 bases. Germline V CDR1 and CDR2: SGDLS, YYNGEE. Trimming at V came to 3 bases and at J to 2 bases, leaving 18 bases not matched to a gene. This CDR3 is built from 19 residues.